This entry lists 2 T cell receptor beta chains sequenced from one sample in a study of OX40 agonist ivuxolimab in advanced cancers. Measured with immunoSEQ multiplex PCR; TCRdb has only the in-frame clones, and not every one. The sample carries 60,000 to 80,000 clones, 84% recorded once. The specimen comprised CD4+ or CD8+ T cells sorted from blood, sampled in a trial of the OX40 agonist ivuxolimab. The receptors stem from an adult with an advanced solid tumor such as melanoma, head and neck, liver or kidney cancer.

This clone has only one observation. The chain uses TRBV7-2 and TRBJ1-4; TRBD1 might be the D (6 bases). V lost 1 base, J lost 7 bases, and 10 bases lay in between. The CDR3 has 14 residues. Germline V CDR1 and CDR2: SGHTA, FQGNSA. The CDR3 DNA reads as TGTGCCAGCAGCTTAGACAGGGTTGGTGAAAAACTGTTTTTT. Protein product: CASSLDRVGEKLFF.

V is TRBV29-1 and J is TRBJ1-2; maybe TRBD1 (5 bases). The CDR3 runs to 13 residues. V was pared by 0 bases and J by 6 bases, with 11 bases between. Germline V gene sequence: CDR1 SQVTM, CDR2 ANQGSEA. CDR3 region: CSVEEGGSDGYTF. The DNA of the CDR3 is TGCAGCGTTGAAGAGGGGGGATCAGATGGCTACACCTTC.